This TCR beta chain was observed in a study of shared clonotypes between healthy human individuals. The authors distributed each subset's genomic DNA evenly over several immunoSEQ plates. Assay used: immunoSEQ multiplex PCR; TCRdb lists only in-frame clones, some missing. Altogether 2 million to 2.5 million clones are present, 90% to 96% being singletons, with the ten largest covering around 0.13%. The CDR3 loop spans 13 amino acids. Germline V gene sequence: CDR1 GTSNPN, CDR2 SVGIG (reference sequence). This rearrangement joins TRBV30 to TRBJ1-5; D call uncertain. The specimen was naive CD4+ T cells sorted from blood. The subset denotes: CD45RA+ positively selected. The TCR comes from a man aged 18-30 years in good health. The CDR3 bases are TGTGCTCTTGCGACCGGTAGCAATCAGCCCCAGCATTTT. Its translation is CALATGSNQPQHF.